The clone carrying this T cell receptor (beta chain) came up once. Trimming cost V 4 bases and J 2 bases; bases outside gene matches: 14. The CDR3 totals 17 residues. CDR1 GTSNPN and CDR2 SVGIG come from the germline V gene (reference sequence). This sample was included in a study of blood T cell repertoires in COVID-19. Measured with immunoSEQ multiplex PCR; TCRdb has only the in-frame clones, and not every one. This table has about 480,000 clones, over 75% appearing once. V is TRBV30 and J is TRBJ1-2, with TRBD1 matching 9 bases. This TCR came from a woman in her forties who had recovered from COVID-19. The sequencing sample was made of PBMCs or T cells enriched from blood (not recorded which). CDR3: CAWMVRSGTGKNYGYTF. CDR3 nucleotide sequence: TGTGCCTGGATGGTTCGTAGTGGGACAGGGAAAAACTATGGCTACACCTTC.